This TCR beta chain emerged from a study of OX40 agonist ivuxolimab in advanced cancers. Looked up from germline, CDR1 is PRHDT and CDR2 is FYEKMQ (reference sequence). The ends were cut back, 4 bases at V and 0 bases at J, with 25 bases in the middle. CDR3 size: 20 residues. General study findings and limits: On average, CD8+ T cells had more expanded clones than CD4+. Clonal expansion was seen in CD4+ and CD8+ blood T cells by week 6 at 0.1 to 3.0 mg/kg.

The table came from immunoSEQ multiplex PCR; TCRdb's copy has only in-frame clones and leaves some out. The repertoire holds 83,000 or so clones, with roughly 90% as singletons. With regard to this clone: Its antigen is not known.

The clonotype comes from an adult with an advanced solid tumor such as melanoma, head and neck, liver or kidney cancer. The sequences come from CD4+ or CD8+ T cells sorted from blood, collected in a trial of the OX40 agonist ivuxolimab. This chain joins TRBV13 and TRBJ2-1; D is unclear. CDR3 sequence: CASSSGRFPSSSSSYNEQFF. The DNA for the CDR3 is TGTGCCAGCAGCTCAGGAAGGTTCCCTTCCTCCTCAAGCTCCTACAATGAGCAGTTCTTC.